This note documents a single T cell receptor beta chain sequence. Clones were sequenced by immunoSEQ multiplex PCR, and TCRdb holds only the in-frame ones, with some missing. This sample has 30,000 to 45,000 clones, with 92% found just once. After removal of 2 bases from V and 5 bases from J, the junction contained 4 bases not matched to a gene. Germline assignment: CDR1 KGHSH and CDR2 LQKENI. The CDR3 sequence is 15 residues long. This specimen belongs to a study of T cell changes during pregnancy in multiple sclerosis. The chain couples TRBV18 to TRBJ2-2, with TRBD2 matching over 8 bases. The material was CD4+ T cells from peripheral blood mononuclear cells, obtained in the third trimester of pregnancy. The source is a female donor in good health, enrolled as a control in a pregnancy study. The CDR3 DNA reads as TGTGCCAGCTCACCAGGACTAGCCGAGACCGGGGAGCTGTTTTTT. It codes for CASSPGLAETGELFF.